This T cell receptor beta chain was sequenced during a study of blood T cell repertoires in COVID-19. Study as a whole: The United States, Italy and Spain provided the acute and convalescent COVID-19 samples. Sample material is recorded as cDNA or gDNA derived from T cells, B-cell-depleted T cells, or PBMCs.

Only one count was recorded for this clone. Original handling: The authors estimated nucleated cell counts from reference gene primer amplification. Sequenced by immunoSEQ multiplex PCR; TCRdb stores in-frame clones only, minus some. V, J and clone size are those of that table, while D and trimming were read from the DNA. In the table there are 80,000 to 100,000 clones, around 87% of which are singletons. The junction had 6 bases not matched to a gene; V was cut back by 4 bases and J by 8 bases. Germline V gene data show CDR1 as SGHNT and CDR2 as YYREEE (reference sequence). The CDR3 covers 13 residues.

Input material: peripheral blood. The sequence derives from a woman between 45 and 65 years old with active or convalescent COVID-19. This sequence joins TRBV5-4 and TRBJ2-5, with 9 bases identical to TRBD1. CDR3 in amino acids: CASSVQGAGTQYF. CDR3 DNA: TGTGCCAGCAGCGTACAGGGGGCTGGAACCCAGTACTTC.